This TCR beta chain was identified during a study of cytomegalovirus exposure and HLA in healthy donors. The wider study: Inside one of the first data releases sat around 85 million unique TCRs taken from HLA-typed donors. Findings and caveats of the study: Several top significant clusters appeared, in a later analysis, to be linked to common viral pathogens. More clonal expansion characterized HLA-associated TCR beta chains than equally common others in a later analysis. In vitro testing confirmed a few CMV-associated chains as specific for CMV antigens.

The germline CDR1 and CDR2 sequences are LNHDA and SQIVND (reference sequence). CDR3 length: 15 amino acids. V dropped 4 bases and J dropped 4; count of bases not matched to a gene: 4. Primers included in the PCR were 60 Vbeta and 13 Jbeta primers. Measured with immunoSEQ multiplex PCR; TCRdb has only the in-frame clones, and not every one. The sample has some 200,000 clones, 87% seen once. Notes on this clone: What it binds is unknown.

The material sequenced was PBMCs. This chain links TRBV19 with TRBJ2-5; 12 nucleotides agree with TRBD2. This TCR was sampled from a girl under three years old in good health and CMV-seronegative. CDR3 region: CASSTTSGGRETQYF. CDR3 coding DNA: TGTGCCAGTAGTACGACTAGCGGGGGAAGAGAGACCCAGTACTTC. The full variable domain, its missing parts supplied by reference TRBV19 and TRBJ2-5, is DGGITQSPKYLFRKEGQNVTLSCEQNLNHDAMYWYRQDPGQGLRLIYYSQIVNDFQKGDIAEGYSVSREKKESFPLTVTSAQKNPTAFYLCASSTTSGGRETQYFGPGTRLLVL.